Below are 23 T cell receptor beta chains sequenced from a single sample in a study of post-analysis software for immune sequencing data. The study's findings and limits: Controls showed lower frequencies than patients for roughly five TRBV segments, and TRBV5-6, TRBV5-1 and TRBV20-1 were among these.

For these receptors, no antigen is known. Unique molecular identifiers featured in each of the TCR beta cDNA libraries. TCRdb re-derived calls from the PCR reads in MiXCR, one entry per CDR3 protein. The data hold 350,000 to 450,000 distinct CDR3 sequences, with about 39% observed a single time. Sequencing used blood. These TCRs come from a girl aged 2 to 10 with multiple sclerosis.

V is TRBV3-1 and J is TRBJ2-3; 10 nucleotides line up with TRBD2. Losses at the gene ends were 0 bases for V and 1 base for J; bases not matched to a gene: 4. Germline V gene sequence: CDR1 LGHDT, CDR2 YNNKEL (reference sequence). The CDR3 has 17 residues. CDR3 sequence (DNA): TGTGCCAGCAGCCAAGAAGAACTAGCGGGACGCACAGATACGCAGTATTTT. It is translated as CASSQEELAGRTDTQYF.

The genes are TRBV18 and TRBJ2-5; TRBD1 matches at 7 bases. Trimming took 3 bases from V and 3 from J; bases not matched to a gene: 4. The CDR3 runs 14 residues. Germline CDR1 reads KGHSH; CDR2 reads LQKENI. The DNA for the CDR3 is TGTGCCAGCTCACCTGAGACAGGGAAAGAGACCCAGTACTTC. This sequence encodes CASSPETGKETQYF.

Turning to this clonotype: Because it lacks the conserved phenylalanine or tryptophan at the end, this CDR3 is likely a read error. V gene TRBV28 combines with J gene TRBJ2-5; 10 bases align to TRBD2. V shed 5 bases and J 5 bases; nucleotides not matched to a gene: 8. Looked up from germline, CDR1 is MDHEN and CDR2 is SYDVKM. The CDR3 loop spans 15 amino acids. CDR3 region: CASSPPGLAAETQYY. CDR3 DNA: TGTGCCAGCAGTCCACCCGGACTAGCGGCGGAGACCCAGTACTAC.

The chain joins TRBV14 to TRBJ2-1, with D uncertain. Germline CDR1 is SGHDN and CDR2 is FVKESK. V gave up 0 bases and J gave up 10 bases, with 16 bases separating them. This CDR3 is built from 15 residues. CDR3 DNA sequence: TGTGCCAGCAGCCAAGAGATTGAGCTTTCGCAGGAGCAGTTCTTC. It translates to CASSQEIELSQEQFF.

This clonotype was seen a few times. This rearrangement joins TRBV9 to TRBJ2-1; TRBD2 is a possible D gene (6 bases). Trimming cost V 2 bases and J 1 base, with 7 bases left between them. The CDR3 is 14 amino acids. Germline V gene lookup returns CDR1 SGDLS and CDR2 YYNGEE. The CDR3 region is CASSVGGSYNEQFF. In DNA, the CDR3 is TGTGCCAGCAGCGTCGGGGGTTCCTACAATGAGCAGTTCTTC. Full variable domain (remainder filled in from reference TRBV9 and TRBJ2-1): DSGVTQTPKHLITATGQRVTLRCSPRSGDLSVYWYQQSLDQGLQFLIQYYNGEERAKGNILERFSAQQFPDLHSELNLSSLELGDSALYFCASSVGGSYNEQFFGPGTRLTVL.

The V and J genes are TRBV5-1 and TRBJ1-2; 7 nucleotides line up with TRBD1. V lost 4 bases and J lost 8; bases outside the gene matches: 14. The CDR3 totals 15 residues. Germline V gene data show CDR1 as SGHRS and CDR2 as YFSETQ. CDR3 sequence reads: CASSMKQQGLVGYTF. As DNA, the CDR3 is TGCGCCAGCAGCATGAAACAACAGGGGCTGGTCGGCTACACCTTC.

The gene calls are TRBV7-9 and TRBJ2-5; no clear D. Germline V CDR1 and CDR2: SEHNR, FQNEAQ (reference sequence). The CDR3 sequence is 13 residues long. V gave up 5 bases and J gave up 5 bases, with 12 bases separating them. In DNA form, the CDR3 reads TGTGCCAGCAGCCCACTGAACGACGAGACCCAGTACTTC. Residues: CASSPLNDETQYF.

There are a few counts of this clonotype. The rearrangement uses TRBV7-2 and TRBJ2-5, with D possibly being TRBD1 (5 bases). The CDR3 runs to 14 residues. Germline V gene lookup returns CDR1 SGHTA and CDR2 FQGNSA. V was trimmed by 5 bases and J by 4 bases, leaving 14 bases between them. CDR3 sequence reads: CASSQRWGGETQYF. Here the CDR3 DNA reads TGTGCCAGCAGCCAGCGATGGGGCGGAGAGACCCAGTACTTC. Using reference TRBV7-2 and TRBJ2-5 for the parts outside the CDR3, the full variable domain is GAGVSQSPSNKVTEKGKDVELRCDPISGHTALYWYRQSLGQGLEFLIYFQGNSAPDKSGLPSDRFSAERTGGSVSTLTIQRTQQEDSAVYLCASSQRWGGETQYFGPGTRLLVL.

CDR3 bases: TGCGCCAGCAGCTTGTGGCGGGGGGCGATGTACGAGCAGTACTTC. Its protein product is CASSLWRGAMYEQYF. V gene TRBV5-1 combines with J gene TRBJ2-7, with TRBD2 identical over 8 bases. CDR1 SGHRS and CDR2 YFSETQ come from the germline V gene. The CDR3 is made up of 15 amino acids. J gave up 4 bases and V 1 base, and 7 bases lay outside the gene matches.

The chain couples TRBV7-9 to TRBJ2-5; tentatively, D is TRBD2 (6 bases). The tail of the sequence fits TRBJ2-7 better, so the J call may be wrong. Germline CDR1 reads SEHNR; CDR2 reads FQNEAQ (reference sequence). The CDR3 is 15 amino acids. This CDR3 reads CASSLATEEGNEQYF. The DNA for the CDR3 is TGTGCCAGCAGCTTAGCGACAGAGGAGGGGAACGAGCAGTACTTC.

V is TRBV5-1 and J is TRBJ2-7, with D uncertain. The CDR3 extends over 14 amino acids. The V and J ends lost 1 base and 5 bases respectively, with 13 bases between them. Looked up from germline, CDR1 is SGHRS and CDR2 is YFSETQ. DNA of the CDR3: TGCGCCAGCAGCTTGATCTTTAGCTTGGACGAGCAGTACTTC. Its protein product is CASSLIFSLDEQYF.

The chain uses TRBV29-1 and TRBJ2-3; no clear D gene. The CDR3 sequence is 14 residues long. Germline V gene lookup returns CDR1 SQVTM and CDR2 ANQGSEA. The germline V and J ends were trimmed by 0 bases and 1 base, with 8 bases remaining between them. The CDR3 nucleotides read TGCAGCGTTGAAGACTTTCCTGGCACAGATACGCAGTATTTT. Translated: CSVEDFPGTDTQYF.

The V and J genes are TRBV5-1 and TRBJ2-3; D may be TRBD2 (5 bases). Trimming pared 1 base from V and 4 bases from J, leaving 7 bases between. The CDR3 consists of 13 residues. Per the germline V gene, CDR1 is SGHRS and CDR2 is YFSETQ. CDR3 nucleotide sequence: TGCGCCAGCAGCTTGTACGGGGCAGATACGCAGTATTTT. Translating gives CASSLYGADTQYF.

This clonotype occurred a few times. V is TRBV20-1 and J is TRBJ2-1; no clear D gene. Germline CDR1 and CDR2: DFQATT and SNEGSKA (reference sequence). The CDR3 is 13 residues long. V was cut by 0 bases and J by 6 bases, with 9 bases left in between. CDR3 nucleotides: TGCAGTGCTAGAGATCGTAACGTCAATGAGCAGTTCTTC. Protein product: CSARDRNVNEQFF.

The V call is TRBV6-2 or TRBV6-3, the J call TRBJ1-2; no definite D call. Looked up from germline, CDR1 is MNHEY and CDR2 is SVGEGT. The V gene lost 1 base and the J gene lost 4 bases, with 10 bases spanning the gap. This CDR3 is built from 14 residues. CDR3 bases: TGTGCCAGCAGTTACTTCAGGACGGGCTATGGCTACACCTTC. Its translation: CASSYFRTGYGYTF.

The chain joins TRBV3-1 to TRBJ2-5; D uncertain. V was cut by 0 bases and J by 9 bases, with 8 bases left in between. CDR1 LGHDT and CDR2 YNNKEL come from the germline V gene (reference sequence). The CDR3 is made up of 12 amino acids. The CDR3 spells CASSQETRAQYF. The CDR3 coding sequence is TGTGCCAGCAGCCAAGAGACCCGGGCCCAGTACTTC.

This clonotype appeared a few times. V gene TRBV11-2 combines with J gene TRBJ2-1, with a weak D call TRBD2 (6 bases). The germline gives CDR1 SGHAT, CDR2 FQNNGV. The CDR3 is made up of 17 amino acids. Trimming removed 3 bases from V and 0 bases from J, with 15 bases in between. The CDR3 region is CASSFFVMRGSYNEQFF. In DNA, the CDR3 is TGTGCCAGCAGCTTCTTTGTGATGCGGGGCTCCTACAATGAGCAGTTCTTC.

A few counts support this clonotype. A read error may account for a junction end that differs from germline. J is TRBJ2-5 and V is TRBV7-9, with D perhaps given as TRBD1 or TRBD2 (5 bases each). The CDR3 has 13 residues. CDR1 SEHNR and CDR2 FQNEAQ come from the germline V gene (reference sequence). The CDR3 DNA reads as TGTGCCAGCGGCTTTCGAGGGGCGGAGACCCAGTACTTC. Translated, it gives CASGFRGAETQYF.

With respect to this clonotype: The junction and the germline gene differ at one end; a read error may be behind it. V and J are TRBV6-5 and TRBJ2-6, with a weak D call TRBD1 (5 bases). The CDR3 consists of 14 residues. Germline V gene sequence: CDR1 MNHEY, CDR2 SVGAGI. As DNA, the CDR3 is TGTGCCAGCTTGAGCCGGGCTGGGGCCAACGTCCCGACTTTC. Translated, it gives CASLSRAGANVPTF.

The chain carries TRBV4-2 and TRBJ2-1, with D possibly being TRBD2 (6 bases). In germline, CDR1 is LGHNA, CDR2 YNFKEQ. This CDR3 is 14 amino acids long. The V gene lost 2 bases and the J gene lost 6 bases, with 11 bases spanning the gap. The CDR3 spells CASSQFGTPNEQFF. DNA of the CDR3: TGTGCCAGCAGCCAATTTGGGACTCCCAATGAGCAGTTCTTC.

In this sample, this clonotype turned up a few times. The chain is built from TRBV12-3 or TRBV12-4 and TRBJ1-6; D gene unclear. This CDR3 is built from 13 residues. The V and J ends lost 6 bases and 5 bases respectively, with 8 bases between them. In DNA form, the CDR3 reads TGTGCCAGCAGCCCGGGCGATAATTCACCCCTCCACTTT. Translated: CASSPGDNSPLHF.

The chain recombines TRBV7-3 with TRBJ2-1, with D perhaps matching TRBD1 (6 bases). V was pared by 4 bases and J by 3 bases, with 13 bases between. Germline V gene lookup returns CDR1 SGHTA and CDR2 FQGTGA. The CDR3 extends over 15 amino acids. CDR3 coding DNA: TGTGCCAGCAGCTCTAGCTGGGGGCGCTACAATGAGCAGTTCTTC. It yields the protein CASSSSWGRYNEQFF.

In its sample, this clonotype was seen a few times. The chain is built from TRBV4-1 and TRBJ2-5, with a weak D call TRBD2 (5 bases). CDR3 length: 12 amino acids. CDR1 is MGHRA, CDR2 YSYEKL, per germline. V gave up 0 bases and J gave up 7 bases, with 6 bases separating them. CDR3 DNA sequence: TGCGCCAGCAGCCAAGATCGGGGGACCCAGTACTTC. Amino acid sequence: CASSQDRGTQYF.